The T cell receptor (beta chain) described here comes from a study of OX40 agonist ivuxolimab in advanced cancers. Only a few counts were recorded for this clone. Assay used: immunoSEQ multiplex PCR; TCRdb lists only in-frame clones, some missing. The table has approximately 20,000 clones, more than 75% seen once. CDR1 and CDR2 (germline): SGHNT, YYREEE (reference sequence). There are 13 residues in the CDR3. Trimming took 0 bases from V and 3 from J, leaving 5 bases between them. V gene TRBV5-4 combines with J gene TRBJ2-3; D is uncertain. This clonotype originated in an adult with an advanced solid tumor such as melanoma, head and neck, liver or kidney cancer. The material sequenced was CD4+ or CD8+ T cells sorted from blood, taken in a trial of the OX40 agonist ivuxolimab. The CDR3 sequence: CASSLGWTDTQYF. The CDR3 nucleotides read TGTGCCAGCAGCTTGGGATGGACAGATACGCAGTATTTT.